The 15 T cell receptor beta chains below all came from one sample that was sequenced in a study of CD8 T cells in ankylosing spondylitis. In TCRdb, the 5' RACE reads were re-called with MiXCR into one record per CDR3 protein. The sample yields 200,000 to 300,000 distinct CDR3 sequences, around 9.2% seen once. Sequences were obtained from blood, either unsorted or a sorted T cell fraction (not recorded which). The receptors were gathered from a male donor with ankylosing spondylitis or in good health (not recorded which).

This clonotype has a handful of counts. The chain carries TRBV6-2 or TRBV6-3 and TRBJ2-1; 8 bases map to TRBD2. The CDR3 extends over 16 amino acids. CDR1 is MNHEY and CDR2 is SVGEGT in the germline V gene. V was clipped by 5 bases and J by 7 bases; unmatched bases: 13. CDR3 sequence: CASSTPEEREWNEQFF. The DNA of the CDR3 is TGTGCCAGCAGTACACCTGAGGAGCGGGAGTGGAATGAGCAGTTCTTC.

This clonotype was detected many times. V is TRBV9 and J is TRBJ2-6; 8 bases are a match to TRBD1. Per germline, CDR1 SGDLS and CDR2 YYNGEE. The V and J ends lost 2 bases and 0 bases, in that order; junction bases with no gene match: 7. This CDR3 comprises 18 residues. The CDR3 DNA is TGTGCCAGCAGCGTGACGGGACAGGTTATCTCTGGGGCCAACGTCCTGACTTTC. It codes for CASSVTGQVISGANVLTF.

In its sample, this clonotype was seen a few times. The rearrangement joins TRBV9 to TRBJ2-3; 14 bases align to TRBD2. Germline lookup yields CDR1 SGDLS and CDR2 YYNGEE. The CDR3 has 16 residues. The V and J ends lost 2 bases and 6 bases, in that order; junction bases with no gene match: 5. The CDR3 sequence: CASSVGTSGGSDTQYF. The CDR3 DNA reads TGTGCCAGCAGCGTGGGGACTAGCGGGGGTTCGGATACGCAGTATTTT.

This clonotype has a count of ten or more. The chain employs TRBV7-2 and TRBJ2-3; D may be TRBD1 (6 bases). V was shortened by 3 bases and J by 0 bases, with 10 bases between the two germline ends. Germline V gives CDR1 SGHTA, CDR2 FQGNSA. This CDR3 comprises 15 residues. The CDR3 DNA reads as TGTGCCAGCAGCTTGGACAGAGCTAGCACAGATACGCAGTATTTT. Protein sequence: CASSLDRASTDTQYF.

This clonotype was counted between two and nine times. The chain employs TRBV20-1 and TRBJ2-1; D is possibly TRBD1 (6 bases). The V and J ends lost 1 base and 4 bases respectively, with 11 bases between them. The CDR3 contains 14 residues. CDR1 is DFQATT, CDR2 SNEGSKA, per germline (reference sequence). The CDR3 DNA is TGCAGTGCTAGAGCACAGGGCTTTTACAATGAGCAGTTCTTC. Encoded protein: CSARAQGFYNEQFF.

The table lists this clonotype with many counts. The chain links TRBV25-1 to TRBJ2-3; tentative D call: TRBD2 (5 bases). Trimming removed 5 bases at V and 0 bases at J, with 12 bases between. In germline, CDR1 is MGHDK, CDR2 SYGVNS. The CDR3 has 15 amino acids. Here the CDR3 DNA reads TGTGCCAGCAGTCGACCGGGAACTAGCACAGATACGCAGTATTTT. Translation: CASSRPGTSTDTQYF.

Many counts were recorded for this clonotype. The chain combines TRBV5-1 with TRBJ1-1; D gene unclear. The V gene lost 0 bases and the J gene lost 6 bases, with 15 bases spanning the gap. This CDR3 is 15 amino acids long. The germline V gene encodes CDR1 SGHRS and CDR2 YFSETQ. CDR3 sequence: CASSLVVSGSAEAFF. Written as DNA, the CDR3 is TGCGCCAGCAGCTTGGTAGTTTCAGGATCCGCTGAAGCTTTCTTT.

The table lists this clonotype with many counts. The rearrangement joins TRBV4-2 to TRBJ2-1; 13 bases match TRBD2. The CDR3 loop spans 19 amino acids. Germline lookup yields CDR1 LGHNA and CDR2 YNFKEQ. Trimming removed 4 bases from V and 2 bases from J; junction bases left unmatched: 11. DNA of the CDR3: TGTGCCAGCAGCCCGGCCGGGACTAGCGGGAAGACCCCCTACAATGAGCAGTTCTTC. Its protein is CASSPAGTSGKTPYNEQFF.

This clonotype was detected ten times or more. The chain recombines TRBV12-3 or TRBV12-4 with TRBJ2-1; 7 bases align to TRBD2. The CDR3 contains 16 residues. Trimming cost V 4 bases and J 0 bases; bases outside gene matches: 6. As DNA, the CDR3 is TGTGCCAGCAGTTCCCTCGGCGGGAGCTCCTACAATGAGCAGTTCTTC. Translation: CASSSLGGSSYNEQFF.

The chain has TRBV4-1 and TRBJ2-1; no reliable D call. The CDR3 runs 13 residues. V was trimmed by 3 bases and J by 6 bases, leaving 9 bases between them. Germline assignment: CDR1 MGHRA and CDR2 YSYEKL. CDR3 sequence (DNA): TGCGCCAGCAGCCACCTGGGATTCAATGAGCAGTTCTTC. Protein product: CASSHLGFNEQFF.

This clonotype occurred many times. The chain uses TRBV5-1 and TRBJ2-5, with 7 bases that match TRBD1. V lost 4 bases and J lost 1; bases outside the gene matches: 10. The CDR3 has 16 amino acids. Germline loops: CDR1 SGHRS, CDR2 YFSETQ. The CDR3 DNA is TGCGCCAGCAGCCCAACCGGGACAGCTTTCCAAGAGACCCAGTACTTC. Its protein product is CASSPTGTAFQETQYF.

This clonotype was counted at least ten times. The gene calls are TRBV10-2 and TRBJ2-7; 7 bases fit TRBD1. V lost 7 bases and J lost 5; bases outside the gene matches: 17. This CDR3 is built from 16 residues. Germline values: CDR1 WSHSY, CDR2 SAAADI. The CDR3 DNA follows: TGCGCCAGCAAAGGAAGACAGGGACGGAAAGCCGACGAGCAGTACTTC. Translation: CASKGRQGRKADEQYF.

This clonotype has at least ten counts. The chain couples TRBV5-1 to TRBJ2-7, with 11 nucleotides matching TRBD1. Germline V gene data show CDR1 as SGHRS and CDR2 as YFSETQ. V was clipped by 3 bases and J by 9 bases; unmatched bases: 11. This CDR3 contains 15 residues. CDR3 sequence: CASSSGQGAFPVQYF. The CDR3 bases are TGCGCCAGCAGCTCCGGACAGGGGGCTTTTCCAGTGCAGTACTTC.

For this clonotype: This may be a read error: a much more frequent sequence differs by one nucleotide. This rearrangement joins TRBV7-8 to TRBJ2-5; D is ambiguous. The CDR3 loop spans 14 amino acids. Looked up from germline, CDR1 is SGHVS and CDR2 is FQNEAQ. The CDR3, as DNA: TGTGCCAGCAGCTTTAGTTCAGTCGCGGAGACCCAGTCCTTC. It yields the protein CASSFSSVAETQSF.

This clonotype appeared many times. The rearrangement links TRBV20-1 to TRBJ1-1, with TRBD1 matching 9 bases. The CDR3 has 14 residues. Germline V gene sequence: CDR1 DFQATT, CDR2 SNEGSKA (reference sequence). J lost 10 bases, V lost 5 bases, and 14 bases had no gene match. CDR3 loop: CSASPGQGIVGAFF. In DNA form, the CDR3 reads TGCAGTGCTTCTCCGGGACAGGGTATAGTTGGAGCTTTCTTT.